This T cell receptor beta chain is drawn from a study of shared clonotypes between healthy human individuals. With regard to this clone: Its antigen is not identified.

The ends were cut back, 6 bases at V and 2 bases at J, with 9 bases in the middle. Germline CDR1 reads SGDLS; CDR2 reads YYNGEE. CDR3 length: 13 residues. The study's findings and limits: Clonotypes that were shared across a handful of donors made up 4.5% to 5% of naive CD4 clonotypes. Estimated richness was generally greater in naive than memory subsets.

As handled by the study authors: Junction-only immunoSEQ data arrived without quality scores, meaning filtering differed. Profiling relied on immunoSEQ multiplex PCR, and the TCRdb table lists in-frame clones only, not all of them. The V and J calls and clone size were taken over from that table, and D and trimming were inferred from the DNA. In the table there are 400,000 to 600,000 clones, approximately 94% of which are singletons. The chain joins TRBV9 to TRBJ1-3, with D tentatively TRBD1 (6 bases). The sequence was collected from a woman aged 30 to 39 in good health. Specimen: naive CD4+ T cells sorted from blood. As for subset: CD45RA+ positively selected. The CDR3 DNA follows: TGTGCCAGCAACCAGGGGACTGGAAACACCATATATTTT. Translation gives CASNQGTGNTIYF.